What follows describes a single T cell receptor (beta chain). One junction end does not reproduce the germline sequence, and a read error may be involved. The authors made TCR beta cDNA from roughly 480 ng total RNA with a constant-region primer. Libraries of TCR beta came from three nested multiplex PCR rounds with slightly modified ARM-PCR. TRBV1-TRBV30 forward primers paired with a C-beta reverse primer drove the first two PCR rounds, about 10 cycles each. TCRdb called the multiplex PCR reads again in MiXCR, with one record for every CDR3 protein. The repertoire consists of roughly 30,000 distinct CDR3 sequences, with about 71% occurring once and the leading ten covering over 25%. The sample originates from a study of tumor-infiltrating lymphocytes in primary liver carcinoma. CDR1 and CDR2 from the germline V gene are SGHNT and YENEEA. The CDR3 sequence is 12 residues long. The study co-extracted DNA and RNA from around 20-30 mg of unsorted bulk tissue.

Sequencing used liver tumor tissue from sampling region 3. As to subset: tumor region T3, left-lateral pole. This chain connects TRBV11-3 to TRBJ2-5; tentatively, D is TRBD2 (5 bases). This receptor was obtained from a woman between 25 and 40 years old with primary liver carcinoma and hepatitis B virus infection. This CDR3 is CTSSPNGKTQYF. CDR3 nucleotides: TGTACCAGCAGTCCGAACGGGAAGACCCAGTACTTC.